The rows below give T cell receptor beta chains drawn from one sample of a study of cytomegalovirus exposure and HLA in healthy donors. Sequencing was performed with immunoSEQ multiplex PCR; in TCRdb, only in-frame clones are kept and a portion is missing. The data contain 75,000 to 100,000 clones, around three quarters of them singletons. Sequencing was done on a sample of PBMCs. These receptors came from a man younger than 45 in good health and CMV-seronegative. The CDR3 runs from the conserved cysteine through the conserved F or W. The D gene is left open where the match is weak. Some rows have no size entry. The others give once, few or many, or a class for an expanded clone.

D gene	clone size	V gene	J gene	CDR3 DNA	CDR3 protein
-	-	TRBV27	TRBJ1-5	TGTGCCAGCAGGGGGCTTGGGCCGAGCAATCAGCCCCAGCATTTT	CASRGLGPSNQPQHF
TRBD1	-	TRBV25-1	TRBJ2-6	TGTGCCAGTAACAGACAGGGCACCAACGTCCTGACTTTC	CASNRQGTNVLTF
-	-	TRBV7-7	TRBJ2-3	TGTGCCAGCAGCTTTAGTTTTGAGGGTACGCAGTATTTT	CASSFSFEGTQYF
-	-	TRBV7-9	TRBJ1-5	TGTTCCAGCAGCCTAATAGATCAGCCCCAGCATTTT	CSSSLIDQPQHF
-	few	TRBV7-9	TRBJ1-1	TGTGCCAGCAGGTCGGGGGACACTGAAGCTTTCTTT	CASRSGDTEAFF
TRBD1	few	TRBV7-9	TRBJ1-1	TGTGCCAGCAGTCGACAGGGGGCAACTGAAGCTTTCTTT	CASSRQGATEAFF
-	-	TRBV6-6	TRBJ1-2	TGTGCCAGCACCAACGGGGGTTGGGCTGGCTACACCTTC	CASTNGGWAGYTF
-	-	TRBV2	TRBJ1-5	TGTGCCAGCATAAGGGGATACAATCAGCCCCAGCATTTT	CASIRGYNQPQHF
-	-	TRBV7-8	TRBJ1-2	TGTGCCAGCAGCTTAGGCGGGGGACTCTATGGCTACACCTTC	CASSLGGGLYGYTF
-	-	TRBV29-1	TRBJ2-3	TGCAGCGCTGGCCCGGGGGTCCCAGCTTCTACGCAGTATTTT	CSAGPGVPASTQYF
-	-	TRBV18	TRBJ1-2	TGTGCCAGCTCACCATTTGACAAAAACTATGGCTACACCTTC	CASSPFDKNYGYTF
-	-	TRBV18	TRBJ1-2	TGTGCCAGCTCACCATGGGCTGGCTCTAATGGCTACACCTTC	CASSPWAGSNGYTF
-	-	TRBV5-1	TRBJ2-4	TGCGCCAGCAGCTTGGATCGAAACATTCAGTACTTC	CASSLDRNIQYF
TRBD1	-	TRBV7-2	TRBJ1-2	TGTGCCAGCAGCTTAGTAACAGGGGGCAACATAGCCAACTATGGCTACACCTTC	CASSLVTGGNIANYGYTF
-	few	TRBV4-3	TRBJ1-2	TGCGCCAGCAGCCAAATCCTTATCGGGGGGCCGGATGGCTACACCTTC	CASSQILIGGPDGYTF
-	-	TRBV7-8	TRBJ1-5	TGTGCCAGCCTGGCAGGGTACTATAGCAATCAGCCCCAGCATTTT	CASLAGYYSNQPQHF
-	-	TRBV2	TRBJ2-3	TGTGCCAGCAGTTGGGAGTCCTCGGGTACGCAGTATTTT	CASSWESSGTQYF
-	-	TRBV5-5	TRBJ2-3	TGTGCCAGCAGCTTGGAGGGGATTAGTACAGATACGCAGTATTTT	CASSLEGISTDTQYF
TRBD1	-	TRBV5-5	TRBJ1-4	TGTGCCAGCAGCCCACCATGGGACAGGGGGGGCTCTAATGAAAAACTGTTTTTT	CASSPPWDRGGSNEKLFF
TRBD2	-	TRBV7-6	TRBJ2-1	TGTGCCAGCAGCTCGTCCCTTAGCGGGAGCTCCTACAATGAGCAGTTCTTC	CASSSSLSGSSYNEQFF
TRBD2	-	TRBV11-3	TRBJ2-1	TGTGCCAGCAGCCCCCGGACTAGCGGACACAATGAGCAGTTCTTC	CASSPRTSGHNEQFF
-	-	TRBV4-3	TRBJ2-2	TGCGCCAGCAGCCCTCGTGGCACGTCCACCGGGGAGCTGTTTTTT	CASSPRGTSTGELFF
TRBD1	-	TRBV27	TRBJ2-1	TGTGCCAGCAGTTTCGGACAGGGCTCCTACAATGAGCAGTTCTTC	CASSFGQGSYNEQFF
-	-	TRBV7-9	TRBJ2-1	TGTGCCAGCAGCTTATTCGCGAACAATGAGCAGTTCTTC	CASSLFANNEQFF
-	-	TRBV2	TRBJ1-5	TGTGCCAGCAGTTTACCCCAGGGCAATCAGCCCCAGCATTTT	CASSLPQGNQPQHF
TRBD1	-	TRBV6-5	TRBJ1-4	TGTGCCAGCAGTTACAGGACAGGGAATGAAAAACTGTTTTTT	CASSYRTGNEKLFF
-	-	TRBV15	TRBJ1-1	TGTGCCACCAGCAGTATGGACCGAGGGACTGAAGCTTTCTTT	CATSSMDRGTEAFF
TRBD2	-	TRBV19	TRBJ2-1	TGTGCCAGTAGCCCGACTAGCTGGGCCTACAATGAGCAGTTCTTC	CASSPTSWAYNEQFF
-	-	TRBV25-1	TRBJ2-5	TGTGCCAGCAGTGAATATGGGGGGGCCCAAGAGACCCAGTACTTC	CASSEYGGAQETQYF
TRBD1	-	TRBV6-1	TRBJ1-6	TGTGCCAGCAGGGCTTGGACAGGGGGCGATTCACCCCTCCACTTT	CASRAWTGGDSPLHF
TRBD1	few	TRBV7-9	TRBJ1-4	TGTGCCAGCAGCTTAGGACAGGGTCGCGAAAAACTGTTTTTT	CASSLGQGREKLFF
TRBD1	few	TRBV4-2	TRBJ1-6	TGTGCCAGCAGCCAACCTCAGGGGGGCAATTCACCCCTCCACTTT	CASSQPQGGNSPLHF
TRBD1	once	TRBV5-1	TRBJ2-2	TGCGCCAGCAGCTTTAGGACAGGGATGAACGGGGAGCTGTTTTTT	CASSFRTGMNGELFF
TRBD1	-	TRBV2	TRBJ2-7	TGTGCCAGCACCGACAGGACAGGGGATGAATGGCACTACGAGCAGTACTTC	CASTDRTGDEWHYEQYF
TRBD2	-	TRBV19	TRBJ2-1	TGTGCCAGTGAATTAGCGGGGCACAATGAGCAGTTCTTC	CASELAGHNEQFF
TRBD2	-	TRBV18	TRBJ2-5	TGTGCCAGCTCACCACCGGGACTAGCTGGAGAGACCCAGTACTTC	CASSPPGLAGETQYF
-	-	TRBV27	TRBJ1-4	TGTGCCACCGTCGCACAGGGAGGGGAAAAACTGTTTTTT	CATVAQGGEKLFF
-	-	TRBV25-1	TRBJ1-6	TGTGCCAGCACCGAGGGAGACCTGTATAATTCACCCCTCCACTTT	CASTEGDLYNSPLHF
TRBD2	few	TRBV5-4	TRBJ2-3	TGTGCCAGTTCCCCCGAATCGGGACTAGCGGGTGTATTT	CASSPESGLAGVF
-	-	TRBV5-6	TRBJ1-2	TGTGCCAGCAGCCCCCCTGAGCACTGTGGCTACACCTTC	CASSPPEHCGYTF
TRBD1	-	TRBV19	TRBJ2-3	TGTGCCAGTAGTGCTTCCCACCGGGACAGGGGACCAGATACGCAGTATTTT	CASSASHRDRGPDTQYF